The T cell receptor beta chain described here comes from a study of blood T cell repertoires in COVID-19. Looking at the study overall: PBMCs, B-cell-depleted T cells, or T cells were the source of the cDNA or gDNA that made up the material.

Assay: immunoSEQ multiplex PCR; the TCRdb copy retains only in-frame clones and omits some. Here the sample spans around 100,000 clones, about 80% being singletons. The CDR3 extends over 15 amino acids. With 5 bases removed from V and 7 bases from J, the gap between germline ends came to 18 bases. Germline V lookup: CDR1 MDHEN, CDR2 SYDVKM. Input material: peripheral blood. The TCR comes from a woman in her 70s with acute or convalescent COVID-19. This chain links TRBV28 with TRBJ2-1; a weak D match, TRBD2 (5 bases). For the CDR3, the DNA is TGTGCCAGCAGTCCCCGCTCTAGCTCTAGGAATGAGCAGTTCTTC. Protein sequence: CASSPRSSSRNEQFF.